This T cell receptor (beta chain) comes out of a study of blood T cell repertoires in COVID-19. Overall study context: The cDNA or gDNA used as material had been derived from T cells, B-cell-depleted T cells, or PBMCs.

Per the authors' pipeline: Cell counts per sample came from amplifying reference gene primers. Profiled with immunoSEQ multiplex PCR; TCRdb holds only in-frame clones, not every one. The D gene and trimming were derived from the DNA, and the V and J assignments and clone size from that table. The repertoire holds about 150,000 clones, about 89% seen once, with around 6.3% in the top ten. V lost 4 bases, J lost 8 bases, and 19 bases lay in between. The CDR3 sequence is 15 residues long. Germline CDR1 is SGHRS and CDR2 is YFSETQ. This clonotype was sampled from a man aged 80 or over with acute or convalescent COVID-19. The V gene is TRBV5-1, the J gene TRBJ2-1, with TRBD2 as a possible D gene (6 bases). Sequencing was carried out using peripheral blood. This chain's CDR3 is CASSPRTGERDEQFF. CDR3 bases: TGCGCCAGCAGCCCAAGGACGGGGGAAAGGGATGAGCAGTTCTTC.